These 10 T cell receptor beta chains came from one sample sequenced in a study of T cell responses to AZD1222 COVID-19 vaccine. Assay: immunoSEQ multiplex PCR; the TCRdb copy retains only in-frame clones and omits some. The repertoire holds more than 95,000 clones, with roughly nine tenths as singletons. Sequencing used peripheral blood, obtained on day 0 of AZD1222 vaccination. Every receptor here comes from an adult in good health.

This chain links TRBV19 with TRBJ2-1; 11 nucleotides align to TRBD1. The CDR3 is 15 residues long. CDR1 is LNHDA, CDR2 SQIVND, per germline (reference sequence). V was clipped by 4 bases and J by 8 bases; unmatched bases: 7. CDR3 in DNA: TGTGCCAGTAGTACGGGACAGGGGGTTATCGATGAGCAGTTCTTC. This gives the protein CASSTGQGVIDEQFF.

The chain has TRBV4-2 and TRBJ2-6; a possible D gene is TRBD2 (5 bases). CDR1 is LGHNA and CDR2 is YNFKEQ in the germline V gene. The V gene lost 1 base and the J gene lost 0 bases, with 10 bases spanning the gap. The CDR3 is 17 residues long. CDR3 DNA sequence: TGTGCCAGCAGCCAAGGCAAAGGGAGCTCTGGGGCCAACGTCCTGACTTTC. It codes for CASSQGKGSSGANVLTF.

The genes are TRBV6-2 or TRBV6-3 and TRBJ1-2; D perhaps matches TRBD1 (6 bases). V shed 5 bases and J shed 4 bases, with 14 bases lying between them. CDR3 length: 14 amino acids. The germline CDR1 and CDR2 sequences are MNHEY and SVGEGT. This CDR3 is CASSRPTGIYGYTF. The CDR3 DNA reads TGTGCCAGCAGTCGACCAACAGGGATCTATGGCTACACCTTC.

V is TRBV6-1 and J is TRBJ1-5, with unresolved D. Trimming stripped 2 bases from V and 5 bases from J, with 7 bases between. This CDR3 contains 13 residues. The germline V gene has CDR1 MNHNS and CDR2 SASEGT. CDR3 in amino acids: CASSESVHQPQHF. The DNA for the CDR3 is TGTGCCAGCAGTGAAAGTGTGCATCAGCCCCAGCATTTT.

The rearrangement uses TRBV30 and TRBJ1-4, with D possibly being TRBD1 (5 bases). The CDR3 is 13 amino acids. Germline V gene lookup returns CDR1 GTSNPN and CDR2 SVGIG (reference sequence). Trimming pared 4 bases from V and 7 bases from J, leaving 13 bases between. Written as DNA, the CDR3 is TGTGCCTGGACCGCACGAAGGGGTGAAAAACTGTTTTTT. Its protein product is CAWTARRGEKLFF.

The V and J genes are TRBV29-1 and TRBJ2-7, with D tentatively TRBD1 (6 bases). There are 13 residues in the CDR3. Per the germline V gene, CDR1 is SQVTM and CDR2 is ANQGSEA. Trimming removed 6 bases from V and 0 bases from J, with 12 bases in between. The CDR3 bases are TGCAGCGTGGGGACAACGCTCTCCTACGAGCAGTACTTC. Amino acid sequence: CSVGTTLSYEQYF.

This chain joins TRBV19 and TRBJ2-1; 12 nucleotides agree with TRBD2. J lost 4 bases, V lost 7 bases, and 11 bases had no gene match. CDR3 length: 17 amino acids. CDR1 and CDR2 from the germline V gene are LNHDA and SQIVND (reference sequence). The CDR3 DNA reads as TGTGCCAGTACCCCTGGGACTAGCGGGTTTCTTTACAATGAGCAGTTCTTC. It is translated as CASTPGTSGFLYNEQFF.

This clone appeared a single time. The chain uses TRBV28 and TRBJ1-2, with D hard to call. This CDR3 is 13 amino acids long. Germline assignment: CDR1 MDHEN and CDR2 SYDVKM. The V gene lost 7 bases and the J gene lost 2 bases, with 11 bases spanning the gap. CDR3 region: CASNPDGNYGYTF. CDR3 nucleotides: TGTGCCAGCAATCCCGACGGAAACTATGGCTACACCTTC.

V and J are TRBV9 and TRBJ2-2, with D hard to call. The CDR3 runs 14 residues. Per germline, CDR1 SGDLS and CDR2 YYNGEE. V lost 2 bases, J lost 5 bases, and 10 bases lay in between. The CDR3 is CASSVSGDTGELFF. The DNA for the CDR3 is TGTGCCAGCAGCGTGTCAGGAGATACCGGGGAGCTGTTTTTT.

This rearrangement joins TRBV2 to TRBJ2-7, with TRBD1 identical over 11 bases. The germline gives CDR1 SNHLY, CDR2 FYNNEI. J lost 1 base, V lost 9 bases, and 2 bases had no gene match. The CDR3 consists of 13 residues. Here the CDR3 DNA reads TGTGCCAGGGGACAGGGGGGTTCCTACGAGCAGTACTTC. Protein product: CARGQGGSYEQYF.